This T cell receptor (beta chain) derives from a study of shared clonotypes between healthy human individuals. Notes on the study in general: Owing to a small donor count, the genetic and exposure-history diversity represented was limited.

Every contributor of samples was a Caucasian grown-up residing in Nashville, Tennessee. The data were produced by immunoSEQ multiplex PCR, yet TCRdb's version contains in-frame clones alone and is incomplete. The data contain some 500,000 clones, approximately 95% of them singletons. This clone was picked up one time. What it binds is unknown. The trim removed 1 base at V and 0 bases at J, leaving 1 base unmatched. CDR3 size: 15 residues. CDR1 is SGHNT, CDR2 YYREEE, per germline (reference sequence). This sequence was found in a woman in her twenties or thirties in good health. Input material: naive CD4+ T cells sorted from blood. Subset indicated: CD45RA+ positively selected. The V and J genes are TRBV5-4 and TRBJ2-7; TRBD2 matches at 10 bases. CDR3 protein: CASSLSSGSSYEQYF. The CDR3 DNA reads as TGTGCCAGCAGCTTGTCTAGCGGGAGCTCCTACGAGCAGTACTTC.